The 9 T cell receptor beta chains below all came from one sample that was sequenced in a study of cytomegalovirus exposure and HLA in healthy donors. PCR involved 60 Vbeta and 13 Jbeta primers. Clones were sequenced by immunoSEQ multiplex PCR, and TCRdb holds only the in-frame ones, with some missing. Here the sample spans about 130,000 clones, about 74% being singletons. The sequenced material came from PBMCs. Receptors were obtained from a male donor in good health and CMV-seronegative.

The chain employs TRBV5-4 and TRBJ1-6, with unresolved D. The CDR3 loop spans 16 amino acids. The V end was cut by 4 bases, the J end by 8 bases, with 19 bases between. Germline CDR1 and CDR2: SGHNT and YYREEE (reference sequence). CDR3 sequence (DNA): TGTGCCAGCAGCCAATGGGGAGGGCTAGGATATTCACCCCTCCACTTT. Residues: CASSQWGGLGYSPLHF.

The chain joins TRBV6-1 to TRBJ2-7, with 12 bases identical to TRBD2. Germline V gives CDR1 MNHNS, CDR2 SASEGT. Trimming took 4 bases from V and 4 from J; bases not matched to a gene: 5. The CDR3 consists of 15 residues. The CDR3 DNA reads as TGTGCCAGCAGTGGAGGGACTAGCGGGCCTTACGAGCAGTACTTC. Protein sequence: CASSGGTSGPYEQYF.

This chain connects TRBV5-4 to TRBJ2-1; 10 positions match TRBD2. With 4 bases clipped from V and 4 bases from J, the junction kept 8 bases outside the gene matches. This CDR3 is built from 16 residues. Per germline, CDR1 SGHNT and CDR2 YYREEE (reference sequence). Written as DNA, the CDR3 is TGTGCCAGCAGCCTTTCTACTAGCGGGATATACAATGAGCAGTTCTTC. It encodes CASSLSTSGIYNEQFF.

This chain links TRBV19 with TRBJ2-1, with D possibly matching TRBD1 (5 bases). This CDR3 has 13 residues. Germline V gives CDR1 LNHDA, CDR2 SQIVND (reference sequence). V was trimmed by 5 bases and J by 4 bases, leaving 9 bases between them. The CDR3: CASSSQGYNEQFF. CDR3 nucleotide sequence: TGTGCCAGTAGTTCCCAGGGTTACAATGAGCAGTTCTTC. The entire variable domain, with the rest obtained from reference TRBV19 and TRBJ2-1, is as follows: DGGITQSPKYLFRKEGQNVTLSCEQNLNHDAMYWYRQDPGQGLRLIYYSQIVNDFQKGDIAEGYSVSREKKESFPLTVTSAQKNPTAFYLCASSSQGYNEQFFGPGTRLTVL.

In this sample, this clone turned up once. The chain employs TRBV7-9 and TRBJ2-3; 8 nucleotides agree with TRBD2. This CDR3 is built from 15 residues. The germline CDR1 and CDR2 sequences are SEHNR and FQNEAQ (reference sequence). V lost 3 bases to trimming and J lost 5 bases; unmatched junction nucleotides: 7. CDR3 sequence (DNA): TGTGCCAGCAGCTTCCAAGCGGGAGAGGGAGATACGCAGTATTTT. This codes for CASSFQAGEGDTQYF.

The chain uses TRBV5-4 and TRBJ2-5; 10 nucleotides align to TRBD1. This CDR3 is built from 13 residues. Germline V gene data show CDR1 as SGHNT and CDR2 as YYREEE (reference sequence). V lost 5 bases and J lost 5; bases outside the gene matches: 3. For the CDR3, the DNA is TGTGCCAGCAGGGACAGGGGGGGTGAGACCCAGTACTTC. Its protein is CASRDRGGETQYF.

This clone was recorded a few times. This sequence joins TRBV19 and TRBJ1-2; D is undetermined. Germline V gene data show CDR1 as LNHDA and CDR2 as SQIVND (reference sequence). This CDR3 comprises 16 residues. Trimming left V 7 bases short and J 0 bases short, with 18 bases between. CDR3 nucleotides: TGTGCCAGTAATCGTGTAATCACAAATTCTAACTATGGCTACACCTTC. Residues: CASNRVITNSNYGYTF.

The J gene is TRBJ1-1, the V gene TRBV28; tentative D call: TRBD1 (6 bases). CDR1 is MDHEN, CDR2 SYDVKM, per germline. This CDR3 is built from 14 residues. V was pared by 7 bases and J by 0 bases, with 12 bases between. The CDR3 here is CASTTGKMNTEAFF. Written as DNA, the CDR3 is TGTGCCAGCACGACAGGAAAGATGAACACTGAAGCTTTCTTT.

The sample holds one count of this clone. The J gene is TRBJ1-5, the V gene TRBV30; D perhaps matches TRBD1 (6 bases). The germline V gene has CDR1 GTSNPN and CDR2 SVGIG (reference sequence). With 2 bases removed from V and 6 bases from J, the gap between germline ends came to 14 bases. This CDR3 contains 14 residues. The CDR3 region has the DNA TGTGCCTGGAGTTCGGACAGCACTGGTCAGCCCCAGCATTTT. Protein sequence: CAWSSDSTGQPQHF.